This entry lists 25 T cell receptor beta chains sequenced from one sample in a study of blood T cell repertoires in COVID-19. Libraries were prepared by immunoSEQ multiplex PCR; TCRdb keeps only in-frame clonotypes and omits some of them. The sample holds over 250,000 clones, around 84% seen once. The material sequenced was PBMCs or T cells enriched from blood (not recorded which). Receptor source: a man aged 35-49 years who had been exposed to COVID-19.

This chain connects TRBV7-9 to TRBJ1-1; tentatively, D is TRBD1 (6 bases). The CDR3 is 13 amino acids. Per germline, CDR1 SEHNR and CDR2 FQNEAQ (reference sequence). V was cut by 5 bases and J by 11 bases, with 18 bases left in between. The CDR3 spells CASSRNRENEAFF. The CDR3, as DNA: TGTGCCAGCAGCCGTAACAGGGAGAATGAGGCTTTCTTT.

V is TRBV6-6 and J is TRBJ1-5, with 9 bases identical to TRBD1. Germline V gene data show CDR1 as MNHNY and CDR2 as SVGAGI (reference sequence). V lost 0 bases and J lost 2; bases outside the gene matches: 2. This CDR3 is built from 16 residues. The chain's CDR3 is CASSYSRQGGNQPQHF. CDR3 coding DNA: TGTGCCAGCAGTTACTCGAGACAGGGGGGCAATCAGCCCCAGCATTTT.

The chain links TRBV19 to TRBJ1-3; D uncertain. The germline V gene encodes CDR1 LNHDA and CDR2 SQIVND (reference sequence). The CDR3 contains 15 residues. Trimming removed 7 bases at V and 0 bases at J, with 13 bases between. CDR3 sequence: CASNTIGISGNTIYF. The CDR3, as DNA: TGTGCCAGTAACACAATTGGCATCTCTGGAAACACCATATATTTT.

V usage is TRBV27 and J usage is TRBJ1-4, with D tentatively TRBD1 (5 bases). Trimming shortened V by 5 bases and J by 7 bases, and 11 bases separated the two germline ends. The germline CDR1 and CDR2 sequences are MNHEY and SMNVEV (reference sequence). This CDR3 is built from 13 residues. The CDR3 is CASSRQGGEKLFF. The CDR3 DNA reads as TGTGCCAGCAGTCGGCAGGGAGGTGAAAAACTGTTTTTT.

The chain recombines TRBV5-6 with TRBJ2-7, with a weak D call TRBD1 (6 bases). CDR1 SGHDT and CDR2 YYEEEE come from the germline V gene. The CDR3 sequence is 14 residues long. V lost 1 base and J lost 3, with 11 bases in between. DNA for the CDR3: TGTGCCAGCAGCTTGTTGAGGGGGTTCTACGAGCAGTACTTC. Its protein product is CASSLLRGFYEQYF.

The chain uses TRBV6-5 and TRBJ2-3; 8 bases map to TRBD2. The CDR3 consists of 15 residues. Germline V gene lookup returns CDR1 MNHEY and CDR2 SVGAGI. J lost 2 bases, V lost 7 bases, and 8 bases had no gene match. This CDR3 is CASKPSGQHTDTQYF. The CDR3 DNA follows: TGTGCCAGCAAGCCTAGCGGGCAGCACACAGATACGCAGTATTTT.

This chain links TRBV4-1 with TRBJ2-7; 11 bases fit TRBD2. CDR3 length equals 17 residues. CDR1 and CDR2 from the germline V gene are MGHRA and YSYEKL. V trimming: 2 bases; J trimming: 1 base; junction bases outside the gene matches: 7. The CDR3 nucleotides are TGCGCCAGCAGCCAATTAATAGCGGGAGGGCCTTCCTACGAGCAGTACTTC. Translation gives CASSQLIAGGPSYEQYF.

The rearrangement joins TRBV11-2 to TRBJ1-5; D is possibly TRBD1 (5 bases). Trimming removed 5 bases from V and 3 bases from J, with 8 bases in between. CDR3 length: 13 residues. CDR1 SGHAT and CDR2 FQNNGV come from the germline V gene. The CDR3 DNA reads TGTGCCAGCAGCCGGGGGATCAATCAGCCCCAGCATTTT. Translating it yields CASSRGINQPQHF.

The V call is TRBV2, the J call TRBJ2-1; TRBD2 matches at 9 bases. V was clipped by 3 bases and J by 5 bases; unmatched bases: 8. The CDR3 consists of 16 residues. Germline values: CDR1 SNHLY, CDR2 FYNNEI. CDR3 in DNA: TGTGCCAGCAGTGATAGGACTAGCGCCTCGGACAATGAGCAGTTCTTC. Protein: CASSDRTSASDNEQFF.

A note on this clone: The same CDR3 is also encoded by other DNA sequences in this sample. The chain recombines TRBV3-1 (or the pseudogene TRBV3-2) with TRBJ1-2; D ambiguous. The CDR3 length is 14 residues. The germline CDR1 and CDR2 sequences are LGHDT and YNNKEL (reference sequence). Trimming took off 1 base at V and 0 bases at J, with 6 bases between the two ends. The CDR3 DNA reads TGTGCCAGCAGCCAAGTTGAGGCTAACTATGGCTACACCTTC. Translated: CASSQVEANYGYTF.

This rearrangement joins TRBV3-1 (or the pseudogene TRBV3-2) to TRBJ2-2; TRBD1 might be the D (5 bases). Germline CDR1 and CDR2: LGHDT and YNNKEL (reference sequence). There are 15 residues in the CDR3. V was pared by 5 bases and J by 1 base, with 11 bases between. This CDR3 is CASSGAFLNTGELFF. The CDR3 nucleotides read TGTGCCAGCAGCGGGGCCTTCTTGAACACCGGGGAGCTGTTTTTT.

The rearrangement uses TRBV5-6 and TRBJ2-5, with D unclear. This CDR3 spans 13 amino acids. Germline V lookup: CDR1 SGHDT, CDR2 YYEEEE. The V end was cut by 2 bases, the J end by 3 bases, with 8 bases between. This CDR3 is CASSFHGEETQYF. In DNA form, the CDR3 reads TGTGCCAGCAGCTTCCATGGAGAAGAGACCCAGTACTTC.

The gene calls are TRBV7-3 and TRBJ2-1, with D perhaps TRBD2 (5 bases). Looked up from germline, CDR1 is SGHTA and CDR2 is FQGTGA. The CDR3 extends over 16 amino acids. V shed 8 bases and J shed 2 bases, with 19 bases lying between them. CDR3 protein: CASAEGAPPAYNEQFF. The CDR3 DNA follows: TGTGCCAGCGCCGAGGGCGCGCCCCCGGCCTACAATGAGCAGTTCTTC.

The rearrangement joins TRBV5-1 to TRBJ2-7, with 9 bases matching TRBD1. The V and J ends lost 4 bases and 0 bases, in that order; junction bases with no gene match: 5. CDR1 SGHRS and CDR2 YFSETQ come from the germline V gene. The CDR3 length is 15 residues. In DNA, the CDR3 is TGCGCCAGCAGCAACGGACAGGGGAGCTCCTACGAGCAGTACTTC. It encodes CASSNGQGSSYEQYF.

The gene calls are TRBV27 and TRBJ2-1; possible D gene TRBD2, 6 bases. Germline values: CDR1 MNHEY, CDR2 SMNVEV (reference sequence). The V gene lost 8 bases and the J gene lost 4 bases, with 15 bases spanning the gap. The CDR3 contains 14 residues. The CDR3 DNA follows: TGTGCCAGCGCCCATGGCGGGAATTACAATGAGCAGTTCTTC. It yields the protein CASAHGGNYNEQFF.

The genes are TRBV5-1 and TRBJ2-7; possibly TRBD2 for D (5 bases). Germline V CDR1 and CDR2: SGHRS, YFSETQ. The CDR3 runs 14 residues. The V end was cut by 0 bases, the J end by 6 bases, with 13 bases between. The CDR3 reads CASSLGAAVSEQYF. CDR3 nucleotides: TGCGCCAGCAGCTTGGGAGCGGCGGTTTCCGAGCAGTACTTC.

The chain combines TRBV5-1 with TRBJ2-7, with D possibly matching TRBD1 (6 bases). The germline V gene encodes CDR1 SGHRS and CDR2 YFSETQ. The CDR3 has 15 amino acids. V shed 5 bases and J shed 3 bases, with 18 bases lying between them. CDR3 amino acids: CASSPSQGMGYEQYF. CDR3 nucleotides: TGCGCCAGCAGTCCGTCCCAGGGGATGGGCTACGAGCAGTACTTC.

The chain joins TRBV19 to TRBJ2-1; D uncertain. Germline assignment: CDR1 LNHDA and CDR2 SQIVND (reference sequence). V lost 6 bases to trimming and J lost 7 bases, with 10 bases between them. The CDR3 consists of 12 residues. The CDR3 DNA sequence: TGTGCCAGTAGGGGCTTTTCGAATGAGCAGTTCTTC. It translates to CASRGFSNEQFF.

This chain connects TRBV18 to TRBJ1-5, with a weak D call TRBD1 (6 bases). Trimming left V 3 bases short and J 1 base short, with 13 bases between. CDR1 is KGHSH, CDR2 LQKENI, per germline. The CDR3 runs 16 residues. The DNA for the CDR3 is TGTGCCAGCTCACCTGACAGGCTCCGAAGCAATCAGCCCCAGCATTTT. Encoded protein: CASSPDRLRSNQPQHF.

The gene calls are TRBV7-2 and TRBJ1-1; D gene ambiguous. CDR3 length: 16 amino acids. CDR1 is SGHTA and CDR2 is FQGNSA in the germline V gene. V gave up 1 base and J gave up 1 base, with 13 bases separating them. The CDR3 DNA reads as TGTGCCAGCAGCTTAGTATCGATTCAGGCGAACACTGAAGCTTTCTTT. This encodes CASSLVSIQANTEAFF.

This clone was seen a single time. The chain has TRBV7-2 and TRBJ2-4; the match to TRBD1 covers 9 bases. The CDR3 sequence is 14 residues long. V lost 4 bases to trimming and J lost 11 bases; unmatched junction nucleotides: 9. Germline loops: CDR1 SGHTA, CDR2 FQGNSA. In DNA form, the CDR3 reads TGTGCCAGCAGCTGGGGACAGGGTTATATGGTTCAGTACTTC. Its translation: CASSWGQGYMVQYF.

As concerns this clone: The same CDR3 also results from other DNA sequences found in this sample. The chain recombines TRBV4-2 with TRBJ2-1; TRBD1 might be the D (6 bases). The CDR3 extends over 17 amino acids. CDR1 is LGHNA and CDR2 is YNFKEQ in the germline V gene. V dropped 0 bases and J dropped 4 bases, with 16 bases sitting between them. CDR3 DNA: TGTGCCAGCAGCCAAGATGGGGGCGGGCGGTCATACAATGAGCAGTTCTTC. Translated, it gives CASSQDGGGRSYNEQFF.

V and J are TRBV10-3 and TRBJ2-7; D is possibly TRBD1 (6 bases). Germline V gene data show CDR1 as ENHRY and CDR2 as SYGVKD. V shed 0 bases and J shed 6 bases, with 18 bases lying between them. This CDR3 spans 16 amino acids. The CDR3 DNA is TGTGCCATCAGTGAGTCGACGCAGGGGACGACGGCCGAGCAGTACTTC. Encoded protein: CAISESTQGTTAEQYF.

The CDR3 DNA sequence: TGTGCCACAAAAGGGGATGTAGAGACCCAGTACTTC. It encodes CATKGDVETQYF. This chain connects TRBV2 to TRBJ2-5, with D possibly being TRBD1 (5 bases). Trimming removed 10 bases from V and 4 bases from J, with 13 bases in between. The germline gives CDR1 SNHLY, CDR2 FYNNEI. This CDR3 is built from 12 residues.

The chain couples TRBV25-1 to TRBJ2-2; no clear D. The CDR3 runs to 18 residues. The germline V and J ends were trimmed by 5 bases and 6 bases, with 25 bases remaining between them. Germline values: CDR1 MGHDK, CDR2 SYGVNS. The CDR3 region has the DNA TGTGCCAGCAGTTTGGGCCTTTTGGATCGAGTAGGTGCCGGGGAGCTGTTTTTT. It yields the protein CASSLGLLDRVGAGELFF.